These 10 T cell receptor beta chains share one sample of origin, sequenced in a study of neoadjuvant anti-PD-1 for oral cavity cancer. The method was immunoSEQ multiplex PCR; TCRdb's version includes in-frame clones alone and lacks a portion of them. The sample lists over 11,000 clones, roughly 74% occurring once. The sample in question was PBMCs, obtained before nivolumab (anti-PD-1) treatment. The receptors shown here come from a person aged 40 to 85 with oral cavity squamous cell carcinoma.

The rearrangement uses TRBV5-1 and TRBJ1-1; D perhaps matches TRBD1 (6 bases). The germline V gene encodes CDR1 SGHRS and CDR2 YFSETQ. CDR3 length equals 13 residues. The germline V and J ends were trimmed by 3 bases and 11 bases, with 17 bases remaining between them. CDR3 DNA sequence: TGCGCCAGCAGCTATGACGGCTACCAGGGGGCTTTCTTT. Protein product: CASSYDGYQGAFF.

The J gene is TRBJ1-1, the V gene TRBV5-1; a possible D gene is TRBD1 (5 bases). The CDR3 is made up of 15 amino acids. Germline CDR1 and CDR2: SGHRS and YFSETQ. Trimming left V 4 bases short and J 4 bases short, with 17 bases between. The CDR3 region has the DNA TGCGCCAGCAGCCTATCAGGGCCGGCGGGCACTGAAGCTTTCTTT. Translated, it gives CASSLSGPAGTEAFF.

The chain employs TRBV5-1 and TRBJ1-1, with D perhaps matching TRBD1 (5 bases). Trimming took off 4 bases at V and 5 bases at J, with 15 bases between the two ends. The length of the CDR3 is 14 residues. Germline V gene sequence: CDR1 SGHRS, CDR2 YFSETQ. CDR3 bases: TGCGCCAGCAGCCTAAGCCCTGGGGGTACTGAAGCTTTCTTT. It codes for CASSLSPGGTEAFF.

The V gene is TRBV6-5, the J gene TRBJ2-2, with D unresolved. Trimming cost V 4 bases and J 5 bases, with 11 bases left between them. There are 14 residues in the CDR3. The germline gives CDR1 MNHEY, CDR2 SVGAGI. CDR3 in DNA: TGTGCCAGCAGTTCACGGGTCGAAACCGGGGAGCTGTTTTTT. Translating gives CASSSRVETGELFF.

This chain connects TRBV30 to TRBJ1-5, with D possibly being TRBD1 (6 bases). Trimming cost V 5 bases and J 3 bases, with 11 bases left between them. The CDR3 sequence is 13 residues long. Germline V gene sequence: CDR1 GTSNPN, CDR2 SVGIG (reference sequence). CDR3 residues: CAWGGGFNQPQHF. As DNA, the CDR3 is TGTGCCTGGGGAGGGGGGTTCAATCAGCCCCAGCATTTT.

The genes are TRBV5-4 and TRBJ2-7; a weak D match, TRBD1 (6 bases). V lost 0 bases to trimming and J lost 4 bases, with 11 bases between them. The CDR3 spans 14 residues. The germline CDR1 and CDR2 sequences are SGHNT and YYREEE (reference sequence). The CDR3 reads CASSLGQVPYEQYF. The CDR3 region has the DNA TGTGCCAGCAGCTTGGGACAGGTACCATACGAGCAGTACTTC.

DNA for the CDR3: TGTGCCAGCAGTCGAATATCGCAAAGCACAGATACGCAGTATTTT. Translating it yields CASSRISQSTDTQYF. The rearrangement joins TRBV2 to TRBJ2-3; D ambiguous. This CDR3 spans 15 amino acids. CDR1 SNHLY and CDR2 FYNNEI come from the germline V gene. V shed 5 bases and J shed 0 bases, with 12 bases lying between them.

This chain joins TRBV21-1 and TRBJ2-7; the D call TRBD1 from the table was never checked on the DNA. TRBV21-1 is labeled a pseudogene. CDR3 length: 16 amino acids. CDR3 in amino acids: CASSKDGGQGAYEQYF. CDR3 coding DNA: TGTGCCAGCAGCAAAGATGGGGGACAGGGCGCCTACGAGCAGTACTTC.

Only one count was recorded for this clone. CDR3 sequence reads: CASSSPRASSIYGYTF. The CDR3 nucleotides are TGTGCCAGCAGCTCTCCAAGGGCTTCGAGCATATATGGCTACACCTTC. The rearrangement links TRBV11-2 to TRBJ1-2, with D unclear. The ends were cut back, 4 bases at V and 5 bases at J, with 20 bases in the middle. The CDR3 spans 16 residues. Germline-derived CDR1 and CDR2 are SGHAT and FQNNGV.

The chain uses TRBV6-5 and TRBJ1-4; 9 nucleotides line up with TRBD1. After removal of 6 bases from V and 7 bases from J, the junction contained 6 bases not matched to a gene. Germline V gives CDR1 MNHEY, CDR2 SVGAGI. The CDR3 has 14 residues. The CDR3 sequence: CASSPGTGSEKLFF. CDR3 in DNA: TGTGCCAGCAGCCCAGGGACAGGGAGTGAAAAACTGTTTTTT.